These T cell receptor beta chains were read from a single sample in a study of cytomegalovirus exposure and HLA in healthy donors. The table came from immunoSEQ multiplex PCR; TCRdb's copy has only in-frame clones and leaves some out. The table shows 150,000 to 200,000 clones, with roughly 70% occurring only once. Sequencing was performed on PBMCs. The receptor set was obtained from a woman under 40 in good health and CMV-seronegative. Each CDR3 is given with its conserved first and last residue. The D gene is left open where the match is weak. Clone size is given for some rows only: seen once, a few or many times, or a class if the clone is expanded.

abundance	v_gene	d_gene	j_gene	CDR3aa	CDR3nt
few	TRBV2	TRBD1	TRBJ1-2	CASRETGQGEYGYTF	TGTGCCAGCAGGGAAACGGGACAGGGGGAATATGGCTACACCTTC
-	TRBV9	TRBD1	TRBJ2-2	CASSVVGQGGGELFF	TGTGCCAGCAGCGTAGTCGGACAGGGGGGCGGGGAGCTGTTTTTT
-	TRBV19	-	TRBJ1-2	CASSRRQGSNFYGYTF	TGTGCCAGTAGTAGGCGACAAGGCTCTAATTTCTATGGCTACACCTTC
-	TRBV18	-	TRBJ2-3	CASSPPKTYPTDTQYF	TGTGCCAGCTCACCACCAAAAACTTACCCCACAGATACGCAGTATTTT
-	TRBV6-1	-	TRBJ1-6	CASDNFSYNSPLHF	TGTGCCAGTGACAACTTCTCCTATAATTCACCCCTCCACTTT
-	TRBV5-1	TRBD1	TRBJ2-3	CASSPGQGTDTQYF	TGCGCCAGCAGCCCAGGACAGGGGACAGATACGCAGTATTTT
-	TRBV27	-	TRBJ1-5	CASRRSGNNQPQHF	TGTGCCAGCCGAAGATCGGGAAATAATCAGCCCCAGCATTTT
-	TRBV2	TRBD1	TRBJ2-7	CASSGTGESEQYF	TGTGCCAGCAGTGGGACAGGGGAGAGCGAGCAGTACTTC
-	TRBV5-6	-	TRBJ2-1	CASSLVGGSYNEQFF	TGTGCCAGCAGCTTGGTGGGGGGCTCCTACAATGAGCAGTTCTTC
few	TRBV7-8	-	TRBJ2-7	CASSLQGRARKLYEQYF	TGTGCCAGCAGCTTACAAGGCAGGGCCCGGAAGCTCTACGAGCAGTACTTC
-	TRBV7-6	TRBD1	TRBJ1-2	CASSPRGQGAYGYTF	TGTGCCAGCAGCCCCAGGGGGCAGGGGGCATATGGCTACACCTTC
-	TRBV9	-	TRBJ1-5	CARNWAMALTFYSNQPQHF	TGTGCCAGAAACTGGGCCATGGCCCTTACATTTTATAGCAATCAGCCCCAGCATTTT
-	TRBV4-1	TRBD1	TRBJ2-7	CASSRPGGSYEQYF	TGCGCCAGCAGCCGCCCAGGGGGTTCCTACGAGCAGTACTTC
-	TRBV7-9	TRBD1	TRBJ1-1	CASSHPTGGANTEAFF	TGTGCCAGCAGCCATCCGACAGGGGGGGCGAACACTGAAGCTTTCTTT
-	TRBV5-6	TRBD1	TRBJ1-2	CASSLGPTGQGVRGGYTF	TGTGCCAGCAGCTTGGGACCCACGGGACAGGGAGTAAGGGGCGGCTACACCTTC
-	TRBV7-2	TRBD2	TRBJ2-1	CASSRTSGAGEQFF	TGTGCCAGCAGCAGGACTAGCGGGGCCGGCGAGCAGTTCTTC
-	TRBV27	TRBD1	TRBJ1-2	CASSFAGQGLYGYTF	TGTGCCAGCAGTTTCGCGGGACAGGGGCTATATGGCTACACCTTC
few	TRBV28	-	TRBJ1-2	CASSLQYGYTF	TGTGCCAGCAGTTTACAGTATGGCTACACCTTC
-	TRBV5-1	-	TRBJ1-2	CASSLVPGDYGYTF	TGCGCCAGCAGCTTGGTGCCAGGTGACTATGGCTACACCTTC
-	TRBV13	-	TRBJ2-7	CASSLAPASSYEQYF	TGTGCCAGCAGCTTAGCCCCAGCTAGCTCCTACGAGCAGTACTTC
-	TRBV11-2	TRBD2	TRBJ2-7	CASSPRTSGGSSYEQYF	TGTGCCAGCAGCCCAAGGACTAGCGGGGGAAGCTCCTACGAGCAGTACTTC
-	TRBV11-2	-	TRBJ1-4	CASSPARQGEKLFF	TGTGCCAGCAGCCCCGCGAGGCAGGGTGAAAAACTGTTTTTT
-	TRBV5-1	TRBD1	TRBJ1-4	CASSPVGLTGENEKLFF	TGCGCCAGCAGCCCTGTGGGGCTGACAGGGGAAAATGAAAAACTGTTTTTT
few	TRBV5-1	-	TRBJ1-2	CASSLGSSIRSNYGYTF	TGCGCCAGCAGCTTGGGATCCAGTATACGATCTAACTATGGCTACACCTTC
-	TRBV6-5	-	TRBJ2-2	CASSRSGFNTGELFF	TGTGCCAGCAGTCGCTCAGGGTTCAACACCGGGGAGCTGTTTTTT
once	TRBV18	TRBD1	TRBJ2-3	CASSPGQLSTDTQYF	TGTGCCAGCTCACCGGGACAGCTTAGCACAGATACGCAGTATTTT
-	TRBV7-9	TRBD1	TRBJ1-5	CASSPGTDQPQHF	TGTGCCAGCAGCCCCGGGACAGATCAGCCCCAGCATTTT
-	TRBV12-1	-	TRBJ1-2	CATPGGGKGYTF	TGTGCAACACCCGGGGGGGGTAAGGGCTACACCTTC
few	TRBV6-6	TRBD1	TRBJ1-4	CASSYQDRGEKLFF	TGTGCCAGCAGTTACCAGGACAGGGGCGAAAAACTGTTTTTT
-	TRBV11-1	-	TRBJ2-7	CASSLSGGSYQRYF	TGTGCCAGCAGCTTAAGTGGAGGTTCCTATCAGCGGTACTTC
-	TRBV7-9	-	TRBJ2-3	CASSLGLGRIDTQYF	TGTGCCAGCAGCTTAGGCTTGGGGAGGATTGATACGCAGTATTTT
-	TRBV2	TRBD1	TRBJ1-3	CASSVDRTGNTIYF	TGTGCCAGCAGTGTGGACAGGACTGGAAACACCATATATTTT
-	TRBV27	TRBD2	TRBJ2-1	CASSPIAGVISYNEQFF	TGTGCCAGCAGCCCAATAGCGGGAGTCATTTCCTACAATGAGCAGTTCTTC
-	TRBV5-1	-	TRBJ1-1	CASSETMGSREGKVYF	TGCGCCAGCAGCGAGACCATGGGCAGCCGGGAGGGAAAGGTATACTTT
-	TRBV6-6	TRBD1	TRBJ2-7	CASSWTGGSRGEQYF	TGTGCCAGCAGTTGGACAGGGGGAAGTCGAGGCGAGCAGTACTTC
-	TRBV29-1	-	TRBJ2-3	CSGTGYSTDTQYF	TGCAGCGGAACAGGTTATAGCACAGATACGCAGTATTTT
-	TRBV2	TRBD1	TRBJ1-1	CASSRTGTTEAFF	TGTGCCAGCAGTCGGACAGGCACGACTGAAGCTTTCTTT
few	TRBV11-3	-	TRBJ2-4	CASRYKQAAKNIQYF	TGTGCCAGCAGATATAAACAGGCAGCCAAAAACATTCAGTACTTC
-	TRBV5-1	TRBD2	TRBJ2-7	CASSLGGGASMSHEQYF	TGCGCCAGCAGCCTGGGGGGGGGAGCCTCTATGTCTCACGAGCAGTACTTC
once	TRBV30	TRBD1	TRBJ1-5	CAGSTGDVQPQHF	TGTGCCGGGTCGACAGGGGACGTTCAGCCCCAGCATTTT
-	TRBV6-5	TRBD1	TRBJ1-1	CASSSRTGEAFF	TGTGCCAGCAGTTCCAGGACAGGGGAAGCTTTCTTT
-	TRBV5-1	TRBD2	TRBJ2-7	CASRAGGAGGTHEQYF	TGCGCCAGCAGAGCGGGCGGGGCGGGAGGGACCCACGAGCAGTACTTC
-	TRBV5-6	TRBD1	TRBJ1-4	CASSLGTGPYEKLFF	TGTGCCAGCAGCCTGGGGACAGGGCCTTATGAAAAACTGTTTTTT
-	TRBV11-2	-	TRBJ1-3	CASSTGQGNTIYF	TGTGCCAGCAGCACCGGACAGGGAAACACCATATATTTT
-	TRBV5-4	TRBD1	TRBJ2-7	CASSDGTVFYEQYF	TGTGCCAGCAGCGACGGGACAGTTTTCTACGAGCAGTACTTC
few	TRBV5-4	-	TRBJ1-4	CASSRGGASLATNEKLFF	TGTGCCAGCAGCCGGGGCGGGGCCTCCCTTGCAACTAATGAAAAACTGTTTTTT